This T cell receptor (beta chain) was sequenced for a study of cytomegalovirus exposure and HLA in healthy donors. Regarding the study as a whole: A later analysis, which compared TCR beta chains of equal frequency, found the HLA-associated ones more clonally expanded.

Comment on this clone: The antigen is unknown.

PCR involved 60 Vbeta and 13 Jbeta primers. Profiled with immunoSEQ multiplex PCR; TCRdb holds only in-frame clones, not every one. The table records some 180,000 clones, more than 75% of them present only once. Germline trimming cut 3 bases from V and 5 bases from J; bases unmatched to any gene: 9. The germline gives CDR1 KGHSH, CDR2 LQKENI. This CDR3 region has 16 residues. This sequence was found in a girl under two years old in good health and CMV-seronegative. The chain employs TRBV18 and TRBJ2-3, with 9 nucleotides matching TRBD1. The sequenced sample consisted of PBMCs. Here the CDR3 reads CASSPAPTGGIDTQYF. The CDR3 region has the DNA TGTGCCAGCTCACCCGCCCCGACAGGGGGTATAGATACGCAGTATTTT.